These T cell receptor beta chains were read from a single sample in a study of molecular identifiers for immune sequencing clone quantification. Each CDR3 protein is one row after TCRdb ran MiXCR on the PCR reads. The table has approximately 63,000 distinct CDR3 sequences, 15% to 20% seen once. Material for sequencing was naive CD8+ T cells from blood, with Jurkat cell RNA spiked in. The source is a human donor in good health. Some libraries in this study had Jurkat cell RNA spiked in. Both conserved end residues are part of each CDR3. D genes are given only for firm matches. Not every row has a clone size; where given, it reads once, few, many or a size class.

CDR3 protein,CDR3 DNA,D gene,V gene,J gene,clone size
CASARIGGTEAFF,TGTGCCAGCGCCAGAATTGGGGGCACTGAAGCTTTCTTT,-,TRBV25-1,TRBJ1-1,many
CASSPGTGSEKLFF,TGTGCCAGCAGCCCCGGGACAGGGAGTGAAAAACTGTTTTTT,TRBD1,TRBV7-2,TRBJ1-4,many
CASSQDGLAGGLDTQYF,TGCGCCAGCAGCCAAGATGGACTAGCGGGAGGCCTCGATACGCAGTATTTT,TRBD2,TRBV4-3,TRBJ2-3,many
CSGSTTGTWLQETQYF,TGCAGCGGCAGTACGACAGGGACTTGGCTCCAAGAGACCCAGTACTTC,-,TRBV29-1,TRBJ2-5,many
CASSGTGGVYEQYF,TGTGCCAGCAGCGGGACAGGGGGTGTGTACGAGCAGTACTTC,TRBD1,TRBV9,TRBJ2-7,few
CASSTRDYNTGELFF,TGTGCCAGCAGCACCCGGGACTACAACACCGGGGAGCTGTTTTTT,TRBD2,TRBV5-6,TRBJ2-2,many
CASSYAPGGGQYTGELFF,TGTGCCAGCAGTTACGCCCCCGGGGGAGGGCAGTACACCGGGGAGCTGTTTTTT,TRBD2,TRBV6-5,TRBJ2-2,many
CASSQGGNPKDEQFF,TGTGCCAGCAGCCAAGGAGGGAATCCTAAGGATGAGCAGTTCTTC,-,TRBV3-1,TRBJ2-1,-
CAGSWGQGRNTEAFF,TGTGCCGGCAGTTGGGGACAGGGAAGAAACACTGAAGCTTTCTTT,TRBD1,TRBV7-9,TRBJ1-1,-
CASSLGPTGLSTEAFF,TGTGCCAGCAGCTTAGGGCCAACAGGTTTGTCGACTGAAGCTTTCTTT,-,TRBV13,TRBJ1-1,medium-sized
CASSSTARTDQPQHF,TGTGCCAGCAGCTCCACCGCCAGGACCGATCAGCCCCAGCATTTT,-,TRBV7-9,TRBJ1-5,many
CASSWDTSGNTIYF,TGTGCCAGCAGTTGGGACACCTCTGGAAACACCATATATTTT,-,TRBV28,TRBJ1-3,many
CASSSRGTDSTDTQYF,TGCGCCAGCAGCAGCCGAGGGACAGACTCCACAGATACGCAGTATTTT,TRBD1,TRBV4-1,TRBJ2-3,-
CASSLTRDKSSTDTQYF,TGTGCCAGCAGTTTAACACGCGACAAATCTAGCACAGATACGCAGTATTTT,-,TRBV27,TRBJ2-3,many
CASSYMSDTQYF,TGCGCCAGCAGCTATATGTCGGATACGCAGTATTTT,-,TRBV4-1,TRBJ2-3,-
CASSSGPQAPHEQFF,TGCGCCAGCAGCAGCGGTCCCCAGGCGCCCCATGAGCAGTTCTTC,-,TRBV4-1,TRBJ2-1,many
CASSFPRGIVYEQYF,TGTGCCAGCAGCTTTCCCCGCGGGATTGTTTACGAGCAGTACTTC,-,TRBV7-9,TRBJ2-7,few
CASSQDRVTQPQHF,TGCGCCAGCAGCCAGGACAGGGTGACACAGCCCCAGCATTTT,TRBD1,TRBV4-1,TRBJ1-5,many
CASSPTGRGNTEVFF,TGTGCCAGCAGCCCCACGGGGCGCGGGAACACTGAAGTTTTCTTT,-,TRBV14,TRBJ1-1,-
CASSLGSRNTEAFF,TGTGCCAGCAGTTTAGGCAGCAGGAACACTGAAGCTTTCTTT,-,TRBV27,TRBJ1-1,many
CSVGLTNEQFF,TGCAGCGTTGGACTAACCAATGAGCAGTTCTTC,-,TRBV29-1,TRBJ2-1,many
CASSESLQDGQETQYF,TGTGCCAGCAGTGAATCACTCCAGGACGGACAAGAGACCCAGTACTTC,-,TRBV2,TRBJ2-5,many
CASSLGDRDRAKLSYGYTF,TGTGCCAGCAGCTTAGGAGACAGGGATCGGGCCAAGTTGAGCTATGGCTACACCTTC,TRBD1,TRBV11-2,TRBJ1-2,many
CASSYTPFASAGSQHEQYF,TGCGCCAGCAGCTACACACCATTCGCGAGCGCAGGGTCTCAGCACGAGCAGTACTTC,-,TRBV5-1,TRBJ2-7,many
CASTGGGNQPQHF,TGTGCCTCCACGGGGGGTGGCAATCAGCCCCAGCATTTT,-,TRBV12-3/TRBV12-4,TRBJ1-5,-
CASSSYTEAFF,TGTGCCAGCAGTTCCTACACTGAAGCTTTCTTT,-,TRBV25-1,TRBJ1-1,-